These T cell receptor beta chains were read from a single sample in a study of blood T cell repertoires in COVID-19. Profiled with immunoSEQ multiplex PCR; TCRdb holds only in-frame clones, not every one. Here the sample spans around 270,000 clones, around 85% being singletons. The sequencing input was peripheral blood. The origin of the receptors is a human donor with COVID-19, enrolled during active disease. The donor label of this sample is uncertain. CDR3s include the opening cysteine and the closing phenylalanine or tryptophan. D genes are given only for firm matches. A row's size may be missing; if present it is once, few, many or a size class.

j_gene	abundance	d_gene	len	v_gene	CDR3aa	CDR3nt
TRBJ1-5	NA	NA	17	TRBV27	CASSFSGRVQGNQPQHF	TGTGCCAGCAGTTTTAGCGGAAGGGTACAGGGCAATCAGCCCCAGCATTTT
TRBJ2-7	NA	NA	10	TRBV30	CAAGTYEQYF	TGTGCCGCGGGGACCTACGAGCAGTACTTC
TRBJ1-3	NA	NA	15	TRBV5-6	CASGLGVGEANTIYF	TGTGCCAGCGGATTAGGAGTAGGGGAAGCGAACACCATATATTTT
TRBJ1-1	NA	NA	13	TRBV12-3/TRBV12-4	CASGQRQNTEAFF	TGTGCCAGCGGACAGAGGCAGAACACTGAAGCTTTCTTT
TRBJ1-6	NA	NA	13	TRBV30	CAWSSSGVDPLHF	TGTGCCTGGAGCTCCTCCGGAGTAGATCCCCTCCACTTT
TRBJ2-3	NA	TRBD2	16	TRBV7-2	CASSTHSGVGTDTQYF	TGTGCCAGCAGCACCCATAGCGGGGTGGGCACAGATACGCAGTATTTT
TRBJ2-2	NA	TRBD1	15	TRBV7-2	CASSYRQGGTGELFF	TGTGCCAGCAGCTACAGACAGGGCGGGACCGGGGAGCTGTTTTTT
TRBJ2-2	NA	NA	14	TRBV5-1	CASSFGDPTGELFF	TGCGCCAGCAGTTTCGGAGACCCCACCGGGGAGCTGTTTTTT
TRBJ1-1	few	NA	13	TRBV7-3	CASSLGQNTEAFF	TGTGCCAGCAGCTTGGGACAGAACACTGAAGCTTTCTTT
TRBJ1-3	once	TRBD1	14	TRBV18	CASSQGAQGNTIYF	TGTGCCAGCTCCCAGGGGGCGCAAGGAAACACCATATATTTT
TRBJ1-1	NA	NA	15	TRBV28	CASSLPQSMNTEAFF	TGTGCCAGCAGTTTACCGCAGTCAATGAACACTGAAGCTTTCTTT
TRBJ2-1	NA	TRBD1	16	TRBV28	CASSSPGTVFYNEQFF	TGTGCCAGCAGTTCCCCCGGGACAGTCTTCTACAATGAGCAGTTCTTC
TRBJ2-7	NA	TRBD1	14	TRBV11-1	CASSFGTGSYEQYF	TGTGCCAGCAGCTTCGGGACAGGGTCCTACGAGCAGTACTTC
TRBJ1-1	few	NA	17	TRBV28	CASSFGSWGDRDTEAFF	TGTGCCAGCAGCTTTGGGAGCTGGGGGGACCGGGACACTGAAGCTTTCTTT
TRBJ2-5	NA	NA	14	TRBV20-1	CSASKPTTGETQYF	TGCAGTGCTAGTAAGCCGACGACGGGGGAGACCCAGTACTTC
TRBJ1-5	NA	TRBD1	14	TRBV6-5	CASSYGTGLEPQHF	TGTGCCAGCAGTTACGGGACAGGGTTGGAGCCCCAGCATTTT
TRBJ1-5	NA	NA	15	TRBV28	CASSRDNNRNQPQHF	TGTGCCAGCAGTCGCGACAATAACCGAAATCAGCCCCAGCATTTT
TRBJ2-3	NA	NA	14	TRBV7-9	CASSGETNTDTQYF	TGTGCCAGCAGCGGCGAGACTAACACAGATACGCAGTATTTT
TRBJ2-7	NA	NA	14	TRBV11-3	CASSLLGSSYEQYF	TGTGCCAGCAGCTTACTGGGCAGCTCCTACGAGCAGTACTTC
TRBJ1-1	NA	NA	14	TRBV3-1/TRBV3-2	CASSQAPLNTEAFF	TGTGCCAGCAGCCAAGCTCCCCTGAACACTGAAGCTTTCTTT
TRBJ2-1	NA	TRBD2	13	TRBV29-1	CSALGTTNNEQFF	TGCAGCGCCCTCGGGACTACTAACAATGAGCAGTTCTTC
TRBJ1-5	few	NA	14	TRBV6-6	CASRGGTWDQPQHF	TGTGCCAGCAGGGGAGGGACTTGGGATCAGCCCCAGCATTTT
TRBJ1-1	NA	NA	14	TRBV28	CASSLDTGSAEAFF	TGTGCCAGCAGTTTAGATACAGGATCGGCTGAAGCTTTCTTT
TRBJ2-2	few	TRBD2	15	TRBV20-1	CSASTGLEMAGELFF	TGCAGTGCTAGTACGGGACTAGAGATGGCCGGGGAGCTGTTTTTT
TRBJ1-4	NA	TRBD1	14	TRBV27	CASSSGQWDEKLFF	TGTGCCAGCAGTTCGGGACAGTGGGATGAAAAACTGTTTTTT